This TCR beta chain was profiled in a study of beta chain features in type 1 diabetes. Once sorted, every population was more than 98% pure. This clone was seen only a few times. The antigen is unknown. Broader study findings: In every one of the four CD4+ subsets, TCRB CDR3s were moderately but significantly shorter in Type 1 diabetes patients.

The CDR3 runs 14 residues. V lost 2 bases and J lost 1, with 8 bases in between. Germline V gene sequence: CDR1 SGHDN, CDR2 FVKESK. What was sequenced were expressed TCRB transcripts, since all of the isolated RNA had been reverse transcribed. Clones were read by immunoSEQ multiplex PCR, and TCRdb kept only the in-frame ones, dropping some. The table has around 280,000 clones, roughly 8% seen once. This TCR came from a woman younger than 30 in good health. Source material: central memory CD4+ T cells from blood. The chain has TRBV14 and TRBJ1-1; D is unresolved. The CDR3 reads CASSQLGGNTEAFF. The CDR3 DNA reads as TGTGCCAGCAGCCAATTGGGAGGGAACACTGAAGCTTTCTTT.